A selection of T cell receptor beta chains follows, all from one sample in a study of shared clonotypes between healthy human individuals. Method: immunoSEQ multiplex PCR; TCRdb's copy keeps in-frame clones and lacks some. The sample lists about a million clones; approximately 80% were seen once. The sequenced sample consisted of memory CD4+ T cells from PBMCs. The receptors here all came from a young man in good health. Some clones in this sample may be carry-over from other donors' samples. The conserved cysteine and the conserved F or W are not part of the CDR3 here. D genes are given only for firm matches.

ASSLGQGHTDTQY,TRBV7-3,TRBJ2-3,-
SARFGTEAF,TRBV20-1,TRBJ1-1,-
ASSLEGRRDTEAF,TRBV5-1,TRBJ1-1,-
ASSPGLFGTGELF,TRBV7-3,TRBJ2-2,-
ASSLGTGAAVRETQY,TRBV5-1,TRBJ2-5,TRBD1
AIRPGGQGSYEQY,TRBV10-2,TRBJ2-7,TRBD1
ASSWRGGEEQY,TRBV27,TRBJ2-7,TRBD1
ASRTTSGRHSYNEQF,TRBV28,TRBJ2-1,TRBD2
ASSPQGGNYEQY,TRBV4-2,TRBJ2-7,-
ASSEDGSNTEAF,TRBV2,TRBJ1-1,-
ASSLPASYEQY,TRBV5-4,TRBJ2-7,-
ASLGQGDTGELF,TRBV6-5,TRBJ2-2,TRBD1
ASSLRVGGGTDTQY,TRBV5-4,TRBJ2-3,-
ASSKGIGTGDKQSYEQY,TRBV21-1,TRBJ2-7,-
ASSRPDNEKLF,TRBV28,TRBJ1-4,-
ASSGEGGEATEAF,TRBV2,TRBJ1-1,-
ASSLHGGRGSRETQY,TRBV5-1,TRBJ2-5,TRBD1
ASSYSRIYNEQF,TRBV6-5,TRBJ2-1,-
ASSPLRGRASINEQF,TRBV5-6,TRBJ2-1,-
ASSLVGTVTGELF,TRBV5-1,TRBJ2-2,-
ASSPGRNYGYT,TRBV5-4,TRBJ1-2,-
ASSERVNTEAF,TRBV25-1,TRBJ1-1,-
ASSSRRSNQPQH,TRBV7-2,TRBJ1-5,-
ASREDRNSYEQY,TRBV6-5,TRBJ2-7,-
ASSLDTGGSYEQY,TRBV18,TRBJ2-7,TRBD1
ASRPWAGAGATEAF,TRBV7-8,TRBJ1-1,-
ASSVEARAYEQY,TRBV9,TRBJ2-7,-
ASRTGTVYYEQY,TRBV25-1,TRBJ2-7,TRBD1
ASSSTGSYGYT,TRBV5-1,TRBJ1-2,TRBD1
ASRDSSNYGYT,TRBV6-1,TRBJ1-2,-
ASSQSEGGRPQH,TRBV4-1,TRBJ1-5,-
ASSLEGSTEAF,TRBV7-9,TRBJ1-1,-
ASSQELGRETQY,TRBV4-1,TRBJ2-5,-
ASSADSGFQETQY,TRBV9,TRBJ2-5,TRBD2
ASSLNRYTEAF,TRBV27,TRBJ1-1,-
SAAGSYEQY,TRBV20-1,TRBJ2-7,-
ASSRGLTGQETQY,TRBV5-8,TRBJ2-5,-
ASSILTSGLGELF,TRBV19,TRBJ2-2,TRBD2
ASSPGLAGYEQY,TRBV5-6,-,TRBD2
ASSFSLTGELF,TRBV7-6,TRBJ2-2,-
ASSEIRSSDTIY,TRBV6-1,TRBJ1-3,-
ASSLAAGANVLT,TRBV7-3,TRBJ2-6,-
ASSQGLNTGELF,TRBV6-5,TRBJ2-2,-
ASSQDSPKLGGKLF,TRBV4-1,TRBJ1-4,-
ASSLVDTIGNQPQH,TRBV5-8,TRBJ1-5,-
ASSPYDSRDVGDTQY,TRBV4-2,TRBJ2-3,-
ASTTTGAEQY,TRBV2,-,-